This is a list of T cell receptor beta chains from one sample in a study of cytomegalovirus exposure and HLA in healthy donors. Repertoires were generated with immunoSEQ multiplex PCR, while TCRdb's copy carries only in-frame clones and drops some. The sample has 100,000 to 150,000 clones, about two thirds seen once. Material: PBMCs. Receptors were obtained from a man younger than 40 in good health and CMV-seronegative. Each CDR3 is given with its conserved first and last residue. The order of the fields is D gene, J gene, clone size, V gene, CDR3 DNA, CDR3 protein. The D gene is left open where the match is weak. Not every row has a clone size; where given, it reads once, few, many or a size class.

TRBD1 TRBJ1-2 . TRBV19 TGTGCCAGTAGTACAACAGGGGATGGGGACTATGGCTACACCTTC CASSTTGDGDYGYTF
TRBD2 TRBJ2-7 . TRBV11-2 TGTGCCAGCAGCCCATCGGTGGGGGGGAACTACGAGCAGTACTTC CASSPSVGGNYEQYF
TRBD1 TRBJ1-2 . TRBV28 TGTGCCAGCAGTACATCAATCCAAAACAGGGGGCGATGGGGCTACACCTTC CASSTSIQNRGRWGYTF
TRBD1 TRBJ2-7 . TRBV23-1 TGCGCCAGCAGTCCCCGATATGGTTTGGGGACAGGGGTGTCCTACGAGCAGTACTTC CASSPRYGLGTGVSYEQYF
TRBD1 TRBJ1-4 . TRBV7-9 TGTGCCAGCAGCTACCGGACAGGGCCGATGCGGGGCACTAATGAAAAACTGTTTTTT CASSYRTGPMRGTNEKLFF
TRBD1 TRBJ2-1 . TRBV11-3 TGTGCCAGCAGCTCCCGGACAGGGGGCTATGAGCAGTTCTTC CASSSRTGGYEQFF
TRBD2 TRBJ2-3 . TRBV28 TGTGCCAGCAGCAGACTAGCGGGGGGGACAGATACGCAGTATTTT CASSRLAGGTDTQYF
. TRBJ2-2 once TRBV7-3 TGTGCCTGTTCCAAAGGGGAGGCCGGGGAGCTGTTTTTT CACSKGEAGELFF
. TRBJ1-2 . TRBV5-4 TGTGCCAGCAGCTTGGCGGGGATATACTATGGCTACACCTTC CASSLAGIYYGYTF
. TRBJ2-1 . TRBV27 TGTGCCAGCAGTTTCGTCTCCTACAATGAGCAGTTCTTC CASSFVSYNEQFF
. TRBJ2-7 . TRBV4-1 TGCGCCAGCAGCCAAACCGGGGACACTACCTACGAGCAGTACTTC CASSQTGDTTYEQYF
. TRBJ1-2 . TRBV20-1 TGCAGCTTTCAAGAGGGGGATGGCTACACCTTC CSFQEGDGYTF
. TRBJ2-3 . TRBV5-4 TGTGCCAGCAGTGGGGGCCCCACAGATACGCAGTATTTT CASSGGPTDTQYF
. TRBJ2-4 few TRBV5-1 TGCGCCAGCAGCATAGGGACTCTGGGGGCCAAAAACATTCAGTACTTC CASSIGTLGAKNIQYF
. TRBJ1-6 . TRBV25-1 TGTGCCAGCAGTGTTCCAGGTTATAATTCACCCCTCCACTTT CASSVPGYNSPLHF
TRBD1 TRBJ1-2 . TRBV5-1 TGCGCCAGCGGGGAAGACAGGGTTACTAACTATGGCTACACCTTC CASGEDRVTNYGYTF
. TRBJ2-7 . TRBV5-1 TGCGCCAGCAGCCCAAGGACGCAGGGGAATACCTACGAGCAGTACTTC CASSPRTQGNTYEQYF
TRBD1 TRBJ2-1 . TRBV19 TGTGCCAGTAAAGACAGGGCCTACAATGAGCAGTTCTTC CASKDRAYNEQFF
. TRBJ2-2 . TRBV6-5 TGTGCCAGCAGCCGCCCGGGGACCGGGGAGCTGTTTTTT CASSRPGTGELFF
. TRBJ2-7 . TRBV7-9 TGTTCCAGCAGCTTAGGCCAGACCTACGAGCAGTACTTC CSSSLGQTYEQYF
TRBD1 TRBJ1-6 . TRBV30 TGTGCCTGGGTGACAGGGGCTGTGAATTCACCCCTCCACTTT CAWVTGAVNSPLHF
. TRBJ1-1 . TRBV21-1 TGTGCCAGCAGCAAAGCAGAGGGGGCGGGTTGGTACACTGAAGCTTTCTTT CASSKAEGAGWYTEAFF
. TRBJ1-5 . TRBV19 TGTGCCAGTAGTTGGGGAATCGGGATCCAGCCCCAGCATTTT CASSWGIGIQPQHF
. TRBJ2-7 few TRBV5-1 TGCGCCAGCAGCTTACAGGGTGCGTCCTACGAGCAGTACTTC CASSLQGASYEQYF
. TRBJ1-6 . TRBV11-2 TGTGCCAGCAGCTTGGTACAGGGTAAAGGGTATAATTCACCCCTCCACTTT CASSLVQGKGYNSPLHF
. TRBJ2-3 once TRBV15 TGTGCCACCAGCAGAGATCCCATCGGGGCAGATACGCAGTATTTT CATSRDPIGADTQYF
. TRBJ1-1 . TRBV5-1 TGCGCCAGCAGCTTTGGAGGGCTCTATACTGAAGCTTTCTTT CASSFGGLYTEAFF
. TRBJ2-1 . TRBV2 TGTGCCAGCACTGCGGGGTACAATGAGCAGTTCTTC CASTAGYNEQFF
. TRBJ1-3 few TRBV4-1 TGCGCCAGCAGCCAAGATTTTTGGGCAGGGAAGGCTGGAAACACCATATATTTT CASSQDFWAGKAGNTIYF
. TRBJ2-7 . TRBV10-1 TGCGCCACGCTTAAGGGGGGGAGCTCCTACGAGCAGTACTTC CATLKGGSSYEQYF
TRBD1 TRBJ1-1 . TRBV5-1 TGCGCCAGCAGCACTCAGGGGGCAAACACTGAAGCTTTCTTT CASSTQGANTEAFF
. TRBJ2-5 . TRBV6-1 TGTGCCAGCAGTGACGCTCGGACAGTTCAAGAGACCCAGTACTTC CASSDARTVQETQYF
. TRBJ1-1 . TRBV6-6 TGTGCCTCCCATACGGACACTGAAGCTTTCTTT CASHTDTEAFF
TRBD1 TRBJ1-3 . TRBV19 TGTGCCAGTACCACCTCTTTTCCCGGGACAGGGAACACCATATATTTT CASTTSFPGTGNTIYF
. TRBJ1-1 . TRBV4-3 TGCGCCAGCAGCCAAGAGGAGAAGGCATCCACAAACACTGAAGCTTTCTTT CASSQEEKASTNTEAFF
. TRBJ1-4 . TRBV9 TGTGCCAGCAGCGCCCCTCTTAACGGGGGGTATGAAGAAAAACTGTTTTTT CASSAPLNGGYEEKLFF
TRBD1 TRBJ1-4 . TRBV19 TGTGCCAGTAGTTCACCGGGACAGTCGATCGAAAAACTGTTTTTT CASSSPGQSIEKLFF
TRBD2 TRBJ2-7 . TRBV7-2 TGTGCCAGCAGCTTAGAGGGACTAGCGTTGTACGAGCAGTACTTC CASSLEGLALYEQYF
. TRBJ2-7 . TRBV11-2 TGTGCCAGCAGCTTTTGGGGCACCACTTACGAGCAGTACTTC CASSFWGTTYEQYF
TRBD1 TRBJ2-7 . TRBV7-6 TGTGCCAGCAGCGACACTAACAGGGGCTACGAGCAGTACTTC CASSDTNRGYEQYF
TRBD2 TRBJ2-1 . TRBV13 TGTGCCAGCAGCGGAAGCGGGGGCCCTTACTACAATGAGCAGTTCTTC CASSGSGGPYYNEQFF
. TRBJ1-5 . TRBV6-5 TGTGCCACCGCTAGGGGGAATAGCAATCAGCCCCAGCATTTT CATARGNSNQPQHF
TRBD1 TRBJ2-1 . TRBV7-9 TGTGCCAGCAGCTCGAACGACAGGGATAATGAGCAGTTCTTC CASSSNDRDNEQFF
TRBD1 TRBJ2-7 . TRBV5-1 TGCGCCAGCAGCCCTGGGACAGGGGTCTCCTACGAGCAGTACTTC CASSPGTGVSYEQYF
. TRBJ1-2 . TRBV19 TGTGCCAGTAGCCGGGACACAGATAACTATGGCTACACCTTC CASSRDTDNYGYTF
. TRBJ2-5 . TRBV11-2 TGTGCCAGCAGCCTCACACTACACCAAGAGACCCAGTACTTC CASSLTLHQETQYF
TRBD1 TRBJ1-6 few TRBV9 TGTGCCAGCAGCGTGCGGGACAGACACTATAATTCACCCCTCCACTTT CASSVRDRHYNSPLHF
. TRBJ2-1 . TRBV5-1 TGCGCCAGCAGCCCCCCAGCGGGCGAGCAGTTCTTC CASSPPAGEQFF
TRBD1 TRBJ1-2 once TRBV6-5 TGTGCCAGCAGTCGGGACAGACAATATGGCTACACCTTC CASSRDRQYGYTF
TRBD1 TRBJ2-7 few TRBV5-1 TGCGCCAGCAGCTTCGGACAGGGCCACTACGAGCAGTACTTC CASSFGQGHYEQYF
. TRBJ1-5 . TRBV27 TGTGCCAGCAGTCGTGACAGATATCAGCCCCAGCATTTT CASSRDRYQPQHF
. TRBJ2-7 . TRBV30 TGTGCCTGGAGGCCTTTTGGGGGGGGGCCCTACGAGCAGTACTTC CAWRPFGGGPYEQYF
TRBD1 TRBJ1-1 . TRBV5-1 TGCGCCAGCAGCTTGGGGGGACAGGGTAACACTGAAGCTTTCTTT CASSLGGQGNTEAFF
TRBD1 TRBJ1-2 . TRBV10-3 TGTGCCATCAGTGAGTCAGACAGGGATAATGGCTACACCTTC CAISESDRDNGYTF
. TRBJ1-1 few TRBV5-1 TGCGCCAGCAGCTTGGCGGGGGAGAACACTGAAGCTTTCTTT CASSLAGENTEAFF
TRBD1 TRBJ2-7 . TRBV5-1 TGCGCCAGCAGCTGGACAGGGCCCGGCGAGCAGTACTTC CASSWTGPGEQYF
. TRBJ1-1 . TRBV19 TGTGCCAGTAGTATGTTGGGGGCCGCCACTGAAGCTTTCTTT CASSMLGAATEAFF
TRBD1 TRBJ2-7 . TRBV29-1 TGCAGCGTCGACGCCGGGACAGCCTACGAGCAGTACTTC CSVDAGTAYEQYF
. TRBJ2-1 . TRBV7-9 TGTGCCCTGGCGGGCGGGGTTAAGTACAATGAGCAGTTCTTC CALAGGVKYNEQFF